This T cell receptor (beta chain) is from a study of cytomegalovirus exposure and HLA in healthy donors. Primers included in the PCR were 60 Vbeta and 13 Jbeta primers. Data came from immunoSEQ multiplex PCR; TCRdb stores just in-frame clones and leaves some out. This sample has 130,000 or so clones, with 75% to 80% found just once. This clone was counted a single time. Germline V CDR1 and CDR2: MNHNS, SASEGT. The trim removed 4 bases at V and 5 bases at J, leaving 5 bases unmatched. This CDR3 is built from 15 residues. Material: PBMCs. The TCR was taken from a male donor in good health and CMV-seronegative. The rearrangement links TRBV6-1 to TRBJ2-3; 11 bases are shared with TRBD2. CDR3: CASSVVAGGLDTQYF. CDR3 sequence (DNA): TGTGCCAGCAGTGTAGTAGCGGGGGGGCTAGATACGCAGTATTTT.